Described below is a single T cell receptor beta chain sequence and its context. The data belong to a study of technical replicates of blood from several donors. Using immunoSEQ multiplex PCR, the repertoire was profiled, and TCRdb retains in-frame clones only, with some absent. In the table there are about 88,000 clones, about 94% of which are singletons. This receptor was identified in a human donor in good health. Sequenced input: T cells isolated from PBMCs.

CDR3 region: CASRSPRGGQPQHF. The CDR3 DNA reads TGTGCCAGCAGAAGCCCGAGGGGGGGTCAGCCCCAGCATTTT. This chain links TRBV28 with TRBJ1-5; TRBD1 is a possible D gene (6 bases). This CDR3 is 14 amino acids long. V shed 6 bases and J shed 6 bases, with 15 bases lying between them. Germline V gene lookup returns CDR1 MDHEN and CDR2 SYDVKM.